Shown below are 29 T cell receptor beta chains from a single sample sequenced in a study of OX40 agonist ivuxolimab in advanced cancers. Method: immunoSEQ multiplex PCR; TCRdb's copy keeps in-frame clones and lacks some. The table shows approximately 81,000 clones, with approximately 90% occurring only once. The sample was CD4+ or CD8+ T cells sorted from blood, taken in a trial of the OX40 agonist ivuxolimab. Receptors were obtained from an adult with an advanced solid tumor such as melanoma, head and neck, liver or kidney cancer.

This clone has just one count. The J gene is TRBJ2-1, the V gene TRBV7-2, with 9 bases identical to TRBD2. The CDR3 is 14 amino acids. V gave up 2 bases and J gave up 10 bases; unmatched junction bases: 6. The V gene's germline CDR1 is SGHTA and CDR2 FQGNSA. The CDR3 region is CASSLRGLAGEQFF. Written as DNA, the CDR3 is TGTGCCAGCAGCTTACGGGGTCTAGCGGGAGAGCAGTTCTTC. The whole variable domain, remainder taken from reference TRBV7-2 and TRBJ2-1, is GAGVSQSPSNKVTEKGKDVELRCDPISGHTALYWYRQSLGQGLEFLIYFQGNSAPDKSGLPSDRFSAERTGGSVSTLTIQRTQQEDSAVYLCASSLRGLAGEQFFGPGTRLTVL.

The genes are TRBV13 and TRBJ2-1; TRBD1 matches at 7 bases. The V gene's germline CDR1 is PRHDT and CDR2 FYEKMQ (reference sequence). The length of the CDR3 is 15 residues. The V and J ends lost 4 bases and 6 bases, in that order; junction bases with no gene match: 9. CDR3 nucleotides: TGTGCCAGCAGCTCTCGACAGGGACGTCTCAATGAGCAGTTCTTC. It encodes CASSSRQGRLNEQFF. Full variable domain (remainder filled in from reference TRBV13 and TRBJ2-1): AAGVIQSPRHLIKEKRETATLKCYPIPRHDTVYWYQQGPGQDPQFLISFYEKMQSDKGSIPDRFSAQQFSDYHSELNMSSLELGDSALYFCASSSRQGRLNEQFFGPGTRLTVL.

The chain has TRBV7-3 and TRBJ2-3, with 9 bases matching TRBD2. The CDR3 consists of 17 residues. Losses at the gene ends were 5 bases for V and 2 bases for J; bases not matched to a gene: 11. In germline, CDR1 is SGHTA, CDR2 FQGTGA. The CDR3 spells CASSPSGGRAVTDTQYF. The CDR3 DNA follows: TGTGCCAGCAGCCCCTCTGGCGGGAGGGCCGTCACAGATACGCAGTATTTT.

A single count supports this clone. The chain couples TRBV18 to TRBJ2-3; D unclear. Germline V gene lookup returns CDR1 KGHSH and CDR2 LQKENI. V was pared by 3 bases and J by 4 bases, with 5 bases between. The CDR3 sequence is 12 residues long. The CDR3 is CASSPVPDTQYF. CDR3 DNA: TGTGCCAGCTCACCGGTACCAGATACGCAGTATTTT.

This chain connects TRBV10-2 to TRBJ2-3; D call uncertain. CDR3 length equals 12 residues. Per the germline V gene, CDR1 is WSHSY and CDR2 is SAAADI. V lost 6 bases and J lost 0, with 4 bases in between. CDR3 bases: TGCGCCAGCAGATCTAGCACAGATACGCAGTATTTT. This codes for CASRSSTDTQYF.

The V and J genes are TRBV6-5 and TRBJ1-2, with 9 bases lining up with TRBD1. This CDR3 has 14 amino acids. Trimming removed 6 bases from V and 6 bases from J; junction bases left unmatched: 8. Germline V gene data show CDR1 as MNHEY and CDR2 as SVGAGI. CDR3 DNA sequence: TGTGCCAGCAGATGGAAGGGACAGGGACATGGCTACACCTTC. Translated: CASRWKGQGHGYTF.

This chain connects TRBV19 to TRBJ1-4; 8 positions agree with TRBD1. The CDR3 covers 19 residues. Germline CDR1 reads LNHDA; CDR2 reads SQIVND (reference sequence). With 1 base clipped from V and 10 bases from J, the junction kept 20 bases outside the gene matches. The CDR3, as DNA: TGTGCCAGTAGTATAGGTCTAACGGACAGGGAATGGCGCAGTGGAAAACTGTTTTTT. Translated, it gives CASSIGLTDREWRSGKLFF.

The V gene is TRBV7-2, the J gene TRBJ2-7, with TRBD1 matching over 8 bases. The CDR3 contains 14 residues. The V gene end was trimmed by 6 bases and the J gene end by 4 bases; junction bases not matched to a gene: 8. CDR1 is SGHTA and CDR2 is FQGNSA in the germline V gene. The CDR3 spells CASRPGTGVYEQYF. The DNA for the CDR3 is TGTGCCAGCAGGCCCGGGACAGGAGTATACGAGCAGTACTTC.

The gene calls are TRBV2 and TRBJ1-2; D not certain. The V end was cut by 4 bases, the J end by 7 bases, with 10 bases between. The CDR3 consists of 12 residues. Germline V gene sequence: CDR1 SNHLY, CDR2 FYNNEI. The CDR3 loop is CASSVRGSGYTF. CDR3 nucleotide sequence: TGTGCCAGCAGTGTTCGGGGTTCTGGCTACACCTTC. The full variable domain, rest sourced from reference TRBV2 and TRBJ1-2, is EPEVTQTPSHQVTQMGQEVILRCVPISNHLYFYWYRQILGQKVEFLVSFYNNEISEKSEIFDDQFSVERPDGSNFTLKIRSTKLEDSAMYFCASSVRGSGYTFGSGTRLTVV.

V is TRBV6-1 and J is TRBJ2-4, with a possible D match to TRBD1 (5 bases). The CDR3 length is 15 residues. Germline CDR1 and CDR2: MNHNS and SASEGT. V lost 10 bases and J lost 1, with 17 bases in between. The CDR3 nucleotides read TGTGCCATCGGTCAAGCGACAGTCGCCAAAAACATTCAGTACTTC. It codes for CAIGQATVAKNIQYF.

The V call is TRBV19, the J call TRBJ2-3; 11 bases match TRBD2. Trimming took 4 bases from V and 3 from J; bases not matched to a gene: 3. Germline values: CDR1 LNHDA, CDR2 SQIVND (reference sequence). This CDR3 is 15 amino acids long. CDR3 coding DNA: TGTGCCAGTAGTACTCTAGCGGGAGGAACAGATACGCAGTATTTT. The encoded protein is CASSTLAGGTDTQYF.

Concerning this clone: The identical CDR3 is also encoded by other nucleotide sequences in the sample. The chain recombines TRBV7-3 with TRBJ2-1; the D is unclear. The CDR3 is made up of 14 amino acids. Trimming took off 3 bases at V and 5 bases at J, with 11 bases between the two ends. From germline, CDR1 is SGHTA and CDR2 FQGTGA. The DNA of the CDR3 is TGTGCCAGCAGCTTCGAAGGCGGACACAATGAGCAGTTCTTC. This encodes CASSFEGGHNEQFF.

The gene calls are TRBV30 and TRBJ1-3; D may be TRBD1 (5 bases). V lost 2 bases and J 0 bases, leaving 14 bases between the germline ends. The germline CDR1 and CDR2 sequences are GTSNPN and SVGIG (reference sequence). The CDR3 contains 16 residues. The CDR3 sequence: CAWSPATASSGNTIYF. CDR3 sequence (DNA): TGTGCCTGGAGTCCGGCGACAGCAAGCTCTGGAAACACCATATATTTT.

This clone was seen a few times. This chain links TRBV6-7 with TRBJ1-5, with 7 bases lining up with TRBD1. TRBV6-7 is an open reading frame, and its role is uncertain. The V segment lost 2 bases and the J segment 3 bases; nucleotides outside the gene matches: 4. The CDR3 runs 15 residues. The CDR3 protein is CASSYVRGTNQPQHF. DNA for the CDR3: TGTGCCAGCAGTTACGTCAGGGGGACCAATCAGCCCCAGCATTTT.

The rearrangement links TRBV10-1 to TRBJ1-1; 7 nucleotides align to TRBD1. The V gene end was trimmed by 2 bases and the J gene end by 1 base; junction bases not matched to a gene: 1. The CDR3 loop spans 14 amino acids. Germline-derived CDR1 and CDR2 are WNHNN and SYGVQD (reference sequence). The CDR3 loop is CASSEAGGNTEAFF. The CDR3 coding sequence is TGCGCCAGCAGTGAGGCAGGGGGGAACACTGAAGCTTTCTTT.

CDR3 sequence reads: CASSSYLTGRDEQYF. The CDR3 DNA sequence: TGTGCCAGCAGCTCCTACCTGACAGGGAGGGACGAGCAGTACTTC. The chain is built from TRBV11-2 and TRBJ2-7; D could derive from TRBD1 or TRBD2 (7 bases each). CDR1 and CDR2 (germline): SGHAT, FQNNGV. The CDR3 length is 15 residues. V dropped 4 bases and J dropped 5 bases, with 18 bases sitting between them.

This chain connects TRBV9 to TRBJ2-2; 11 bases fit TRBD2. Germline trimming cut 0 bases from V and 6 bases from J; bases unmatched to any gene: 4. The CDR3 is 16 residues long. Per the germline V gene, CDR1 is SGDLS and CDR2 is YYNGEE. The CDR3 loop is CASSVDLAGGPGELFF. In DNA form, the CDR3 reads TGTGCCAGCAGCGTAGATCTAGCGGGGGGCCCCGGGGAGCTGTTTTTT.

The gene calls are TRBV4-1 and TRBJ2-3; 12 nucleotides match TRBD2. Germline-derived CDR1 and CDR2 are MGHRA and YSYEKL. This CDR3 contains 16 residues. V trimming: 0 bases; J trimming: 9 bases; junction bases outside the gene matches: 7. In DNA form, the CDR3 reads TGCGCCAGCAGCCAAGATTTGGCTAGCGGGGGGGCAACGCAGTATTTT. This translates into CASSQDLASGGATQYF.

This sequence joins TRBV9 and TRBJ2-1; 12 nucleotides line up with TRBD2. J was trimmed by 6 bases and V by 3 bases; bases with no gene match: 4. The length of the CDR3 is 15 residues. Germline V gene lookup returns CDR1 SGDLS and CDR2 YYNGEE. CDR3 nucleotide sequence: TGTGCCAGCAGCGCGACTAGCGGGGGTGTCAATGAGCAGTTCTTC. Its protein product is CASSATSGGVNEQFF.

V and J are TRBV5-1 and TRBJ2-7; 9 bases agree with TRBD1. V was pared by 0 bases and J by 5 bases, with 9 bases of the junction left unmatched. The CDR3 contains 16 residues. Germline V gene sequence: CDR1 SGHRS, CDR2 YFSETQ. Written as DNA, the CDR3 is TGCGCCAGCAGCTTGGTCTATGGGACAGGGTCCAACGAGCAGTACTTC. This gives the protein CASSLVYGTGSNEQYF.

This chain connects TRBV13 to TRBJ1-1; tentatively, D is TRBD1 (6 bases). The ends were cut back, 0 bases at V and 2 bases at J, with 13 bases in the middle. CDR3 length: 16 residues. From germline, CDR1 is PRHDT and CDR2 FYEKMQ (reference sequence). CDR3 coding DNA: TGTGCCAGCAGCTTAGGGGGCAGGGGCCGAAACACTGAAGCTTTCTTT. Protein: CASSLGGRGRNTEAFF.

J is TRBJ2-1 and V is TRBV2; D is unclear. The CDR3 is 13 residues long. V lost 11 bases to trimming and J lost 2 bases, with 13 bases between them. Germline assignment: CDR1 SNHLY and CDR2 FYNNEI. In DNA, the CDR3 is TGTGCCCAAGAGAGGCCTCCCTACAATGAGCAGTTCTTC. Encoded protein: CAQERPPYNEQFF.

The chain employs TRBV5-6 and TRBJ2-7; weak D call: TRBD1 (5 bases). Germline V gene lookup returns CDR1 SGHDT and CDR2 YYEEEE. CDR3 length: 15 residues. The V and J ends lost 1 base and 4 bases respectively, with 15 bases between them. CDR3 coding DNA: TGTGCCAGCAGCTTGATATTCCTAGGGGTATACGAGCAGTACTTC. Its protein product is CASSLIFLGVYEQYF.

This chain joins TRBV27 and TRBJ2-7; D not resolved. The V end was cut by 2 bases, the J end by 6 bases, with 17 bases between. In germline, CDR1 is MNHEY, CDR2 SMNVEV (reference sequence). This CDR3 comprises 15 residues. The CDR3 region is CASSLGMKGVGEQYF. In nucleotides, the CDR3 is TGTGCCAGCAGTTTAGGCATGAAAGGCGTGGGCGAGCAGTACTTC.

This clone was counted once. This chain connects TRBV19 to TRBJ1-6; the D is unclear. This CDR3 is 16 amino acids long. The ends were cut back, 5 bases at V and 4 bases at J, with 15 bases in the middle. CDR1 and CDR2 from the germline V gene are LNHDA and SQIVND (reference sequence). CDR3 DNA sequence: TGTGCCAGTAGTCACAACGACCGTCTATATAATTCACCCCTCCACTTT. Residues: CASSHNDRLYNSPLHF.

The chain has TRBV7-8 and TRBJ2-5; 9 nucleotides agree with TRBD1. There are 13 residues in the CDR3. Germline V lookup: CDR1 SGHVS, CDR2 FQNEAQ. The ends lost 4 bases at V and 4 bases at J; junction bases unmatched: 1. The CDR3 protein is CASSWGQGETQYF. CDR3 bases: TGTGCCAGCAGCTGGGGACAGGGAGAGACCCAGTACTTC.

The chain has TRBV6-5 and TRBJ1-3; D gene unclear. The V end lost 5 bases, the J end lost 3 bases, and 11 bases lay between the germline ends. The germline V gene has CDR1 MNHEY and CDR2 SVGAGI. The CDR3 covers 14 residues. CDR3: CASSPDAGGNTIYF. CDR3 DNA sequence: TGTGCCAGCAGTCCTGACGCCGGTGGAAACACCATATATTTT.

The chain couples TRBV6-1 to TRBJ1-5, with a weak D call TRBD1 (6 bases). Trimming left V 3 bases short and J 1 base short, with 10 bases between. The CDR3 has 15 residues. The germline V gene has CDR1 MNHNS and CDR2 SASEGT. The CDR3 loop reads CASSDRGVSNQPQHF. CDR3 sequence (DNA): TGTGCCAGCAGTGACAGGGGTGTAAGCAATCAGCCCCAGCATTTT.

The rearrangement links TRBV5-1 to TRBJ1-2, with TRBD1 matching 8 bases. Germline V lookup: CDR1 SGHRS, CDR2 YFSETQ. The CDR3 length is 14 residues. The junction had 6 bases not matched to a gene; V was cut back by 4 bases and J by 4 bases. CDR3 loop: CASSVGQGSYGYTF. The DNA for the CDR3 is TGCGCCAGCAGCGTTGGACAGGGTAGCTATGGCTACACCTTC.